These T cell receptor beta chains were read from a single sample in a study of graft-versus-host responses after intestinal transplantation. Some clones are missing from TCRdb's copy, which holds only in-frame ones; the method was immunoSEQ multiplex PCR. The data show some 8,700 clones, around 29% seen once. Sequenced material: alloreactive CD4+ T cells from a mixed lymphocyte reaction culture, taken before intestinal transplant. The source of these receptors is a human patient who received an intestinal transplant. Both conserved end residues are part of each CDR3. The D gene is left open where the match is weak. Not all rows give a size; the values are once, few, many and, for expanded clones, a class.

d_gene	j_gene	abundance	v_gene	CDR3nt	CDR3aa
.	TRBJ2-3	medium-sized	TRBV18	TGTGCCAGCTCACCGACGATTGGACATACCACAGATACGCAGTATTTT	CASSPTIGHTTDTQYF
TRBD2	TRBJ2-2	.	TRBV7-9	TGTGCCAGCAGCTTAGCTATGCTAGCGGGGGGGCCGGACACCGGGGAGCTGTTTTTT	CASSLAMLAGGPDTGELFF
.	TRBJ1-2	.	TRBV20-1	TGCAGTGCGCGGACAGCCTATGGCTACACCTTC	CSARTAYGYTF
TRBD1	TRBJ2-7	.	TRBV5-4	TGTGCCAGCAGTAGGAGGGACAGGCCCTACGAGCAGTACTTC	CASSRRDRPYEQYF
.	TRBJ2-5	.	TRBV18	TGTGCCAGCTCACTCCGAAGCAGCGGACAAGAGACCCAGTACTTC	CASSLRSSGQETQYF
.	TRBJ2-7	.	TRBV27	TGTGCCAGCAGTTCCGGACAGATTCCAACCTACGAGCAGTACTTC	CASSSGQIPTYEQYF
.	TRBJ1-5	medium-sized	TRBV30	TGTGCCTGGAGTGTGGCCCTCAATCAGCCCCAGCATTTT	CAWSVALNQPQHF
.	TRBJ1-4	few	TRBV4-2	TGTGCCAGCTCCCCAGAAGGGGCAACTAATGAAAAACTGTTTTTT	CASSPEGATNEKLFF
.	TRBJ1-1	medium-sized	TRBV2	TGTGCCAGCAGGCCCAGGGCCCTGAACACTGAAGCTTTCTTT	CASRPRALNTEAFF
.	TRBJ2-5	.	TRBV2	TGTGCCAGCAGCCGGGATCTGGTAGAGACCCAGTACTTC	CASSRDLVETQYF
.	TRBJ2-2	.	TRBV6-5	TGTGCCAGCAGTTCCGCTTGGAGGGGGAGGGGCGGGGAGCTGTTTTTT	CASSSAWRGRGGELFF
TRBD2	TRBJ2-1	.	TRBV13	TGTGCCAGCAGCCAAGCGGGGAGCTCCTACAATGAGCAGTTCTTC	CASSQAGSSYNEQFF
.	TRBJ1-5	medium-sized	TRBV5-6	TGTGCCAGCAGCTTGGGTCCAGGGCTGGGCCAGCCCCAGCATTTT	CASSLGPGLGQPQHF
TRBD1	TRBJ2-7	.	TRBV4-3	TGCGCCAGCAGCCTGCGACAGGGACCGTTCGACGAGCAGTACTTC	CASSLRQGPFDEQYF
TRBD1	TRBJ2-3	few	TRBV7-8	TGTGCCAGCAGCTTCGCCAGGGGGGATACGCAGTATTTT	CASSFARGDTQYF
.	TRBJ2-2	.	TRBV7-9	TGTGCCAGCAGCTTACCCCTTAGCCGGGAGCTGTTTTTT	CASSLPLSRELFF
.	TRBJ1-5	.	TRBV6-5	TGTGCCAGCAGTGACAGGTTTTGGCAGCCCCAGCATTTT	CASSDRFWQPQHF
.	TRBJ1-6	.	TRBV7-2	TGTGCCAGCAGCTTGTACAGGGAAGGATCACCCCTCCACTTT	CASSLYREGSPLHF
TRBD2	TRBJ2-2	.	TRBV7-9	TGTGCCAGCAGCTTTGGCGGGAGCCACACCGGGGAGCTGTTTTTT	CASSFGGSHTGELFF
.	TRBJ1-2	.	TRBV5-4	TGTGCCAGCAGCTCCCTCGGCGGTCTCCTCTTCCATGGCTACACCTTC	CASSSLGGLLFHGYTF
.	TRBJ1-2	.	TRBV5-6	TGTGCCAGCAGCTTGGACGGTAACTATGGCTACACCTTC	CASSLDGNYGYTF
.	TRBJ2-7	.	TRBV7-9	TGTGCCAGCAGCCCTCGGTCCGAGCAGTACTTC	CASSPRSEQYF
TRBD2	TRBJ2-3	.	TRBV6-6	TGTGCCAGCAGTTTACTAGCGGGAGTATGGACAGATACGCAGTATTTT	CASSLLAGVWTDTQYF
.	TRBJ1-4	medium-sized	TRBV5-4	TGTGCCAGCAGCTCCCGGACAGCAACTAATGAAAAACTGTTTTTT	CASSSRTATNEKLFF
TRBD2	TRBJ2-5	.	TRBV7-9	TGTGCCAGCAGCTTGACGGGGGGGAAACAAGAGACCCAGTACTTC	CASSLTGGKQETQYF
.	TRBJ2-7	few	TRBV5-5	TGTGCCAGCAGCTTTAGTTCGCGCACCTACGAGCAGTACTTC	CASSFSSRTYEQYF
TRBD2	TRBJ2-5	.	TRBV10-3	TGTGCCTCCTCTAACGGACTAGGGCAAGAGACCCAGTACTTC	CASSNGLGQETQYF
TRBD1	TRBJ1-4	medium-sized	TRBV6-5	TGTGCCAGCAGACCCACAGGGGTGGGTGAAAAACTGTTTTTT	CASRPTGVGEKLFF
.	TRBJ2-1	.	TRBV2	TGTGCCAGCAGGTCGTTCTCCTACAATGAGCAGTTCTTC	CASRSFSYNEQFF
.	TRBJ2-5	.	TRBV2	TGTGCCAGCAGTGAACTAGAAGAGACCCAGTACTTC	CASSELEETQYF
TRBD2	TRBJ2-1	medium-sized	TRBV6-4	TGTGCCAGCAGTCTTCCGACTAGCGGGAGGTTAAATGAGCAGTTCTTC	CASSLPTSGRLNEQFF
.	TRBJ1-4	.	TRBV28	TGTGCCAGCAGTTTGGGCAGGAGGGCGGGTGAAAAACTGTTTTTT	CASSLGRRAGEKLFF
TRBD1	TRBJ1-2	.	TRBV11-2	TGTGCCAGCAGCTTTATGGGACAGGGGGCGGCACGATTC	CASSFMGQGAARF
.	TRBJ2-1	few	TRBV5-1	TGCGCCAGCAGGTCCGGACTATTCAATGAGCAGTTCTTC	CASRSGLFNEQFF
.	TRBJ1-4	.	TRBV15	TGTGCCACCAGCAGGGGTGGAGCAACTAATGAAAAACTGTTTTTT	CATSRGGATNEKLFF
.	TRBJ1-1	.	TRBV5-1	TGCGCCAGCAGCTTTCCGGGTCGGGGCACTGAAGCTTTCTTT	CASSFPGRGTEAFF
.	TRBJ1-1	.	TRBV9	TGTGCCAGCAGCGTCCGGAGGGAAGCTTTCTTT	CASSVRREAFF
TRBD1	TRBJ2-7	.	TRBV30	TGTGCCTGGACCGTCGGACAGGGGGACTACGAGCAGTACTTC	CAWTVGQGDYEQYF
TRBD1	TRBJ2-1	medium-sized	TRBV15	TGTGCCACCAGCAGAAGACAGGGGAAGGATGAGCAGTTCTTC	CATSRRQGKDEQFF
.	TRBJ1-1	.	TRBV6-5	TGTGCCAGCAGTTTGCAGATGAACACTGAAGCTTTCTTT	CASSLQMNTEAFF
TRBD2	TRBJ2-1	few	TRBV6-6	TGTGCCAGCAGTGACTCGGGCGGGGGGGCACTCAATGAGCAGTTCTTC	CASSDSGGGALNEQFF
.	TRBJ2-7	.	TRBV5-6	TGTGCCAGCAGCTTAGCGGGTGGACACGAGCAGTACTTC	CASSLAGGHEQYF
.	TRBJ1-2	medium-sized	TRBV7-9	TGTGCCAGCAGCAGGGACAAGTATGGCTACACCTTC	CASSRDKYGYTF
.	TRBJ1-4	medium-sized	TRBV2	TGTGCCAGCAGTGCGTGGAGAGGTGAAAAACTGTTTTTT	CASSAWRGEKLFF
.	TRBJ2-7	.	TRBV19	TGTGGCGCGTCAAGGACAGAGCATTCCTACGAGCAGTACTTC	CGASRTEHSYEQYF
.	TRBJ1-1	.	TRBV6-1	TGTGCCAGCAGTTCGCAGGGCGGATTGAACACTGAAGCTTTCTTT	CASSSQGGLNTEAFF
.	TRBJ2-7	few	TRBV10-3	TGTGCCATCAGGACGGGACTCCTCCCCGGCTACGAGCAGTACTTC	CAIRTGLLPGYEQYF
TRBD1	TRBJ2-1	.	TRBV5-1	TGCGCCAGCAGCCAGGGACAGGGGGCTTTCAATGAGCAGTTCTTC	CASSQGQGAFNEQFF
.	TRBJ2-5	few	TRBV15	TGTGCCACCAGCAGAGATCCGACTTCTCAAGAGACCCAGTACTTC	CATSRDPTSQETQYF
.	TRBJ1-1	.	TRBV28	TGTGCCAGCAGCCCCATTTCGGTCGTCCTGCGGGGGAACACTGAAGCTTTCTTT	CASSPISVVLRGNTEAFF
.	TRBJ1-4	.	TRBV29-1	TGCAGCGTTGGGCAGGGTAATGAAAAACTGTTTTTT	CSVGQGNEKLFF
.	TRBJ1-2	.	TRBV10-2	TGCGCCAGCCACCGGGGGAAGGGGTATGGCTACACCTTC	CASHRGKGYGYTF
TRBD1	TRBJ1-1	.	TRBV15	TGTGCCACCAGCAGCAACAGGGGTGGGACTGAAGCTTTCTTT	CATSSNRGGTEAFF